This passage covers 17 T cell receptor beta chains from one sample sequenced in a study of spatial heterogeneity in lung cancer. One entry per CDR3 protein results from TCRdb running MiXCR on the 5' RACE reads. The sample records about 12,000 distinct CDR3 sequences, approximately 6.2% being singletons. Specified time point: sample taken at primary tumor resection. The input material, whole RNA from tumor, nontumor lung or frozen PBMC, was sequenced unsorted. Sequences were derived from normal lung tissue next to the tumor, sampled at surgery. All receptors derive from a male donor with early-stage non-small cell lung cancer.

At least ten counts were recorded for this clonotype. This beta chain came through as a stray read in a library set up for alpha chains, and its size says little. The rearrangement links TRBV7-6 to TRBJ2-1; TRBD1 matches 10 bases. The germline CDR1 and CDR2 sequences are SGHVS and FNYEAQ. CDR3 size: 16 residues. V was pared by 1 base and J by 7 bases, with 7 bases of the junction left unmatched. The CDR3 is CASSLEGTGARNEQFF. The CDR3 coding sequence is TGTGCCAGCAGCTTAGAGGGGACAGGGGCGAGAAATGAGCAGTTCTTC. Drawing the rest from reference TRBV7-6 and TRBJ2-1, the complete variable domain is GAGVSQSPRYKVTKRGQDVALRCDPISGHVSLYWYRQALGQGPEFLTYFNYEAQQDKSGLPNDRFSAERPEGSISTLTIQRTEQRDSAMYRCASSLEGTGARNEQFFGPGTRLTVL.

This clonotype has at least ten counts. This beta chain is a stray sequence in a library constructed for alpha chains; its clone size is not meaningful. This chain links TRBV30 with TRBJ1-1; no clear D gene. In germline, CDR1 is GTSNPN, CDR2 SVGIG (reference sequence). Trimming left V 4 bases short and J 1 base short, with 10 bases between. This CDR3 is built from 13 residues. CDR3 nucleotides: TGTGCCTGGAAAGGTGCAGGGAACACTGAAGCTTTCTTT. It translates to CAWKGAGNTEAFF.

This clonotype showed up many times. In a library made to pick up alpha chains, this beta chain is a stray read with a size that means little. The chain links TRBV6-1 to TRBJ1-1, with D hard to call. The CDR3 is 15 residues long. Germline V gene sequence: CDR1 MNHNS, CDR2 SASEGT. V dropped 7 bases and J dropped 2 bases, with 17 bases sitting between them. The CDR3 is CASNGPERHNTEAFF. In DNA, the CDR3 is TGTGCCAGCAATGGGCCAGAGCGCCATAACACTGAAGCTTTCTTT.

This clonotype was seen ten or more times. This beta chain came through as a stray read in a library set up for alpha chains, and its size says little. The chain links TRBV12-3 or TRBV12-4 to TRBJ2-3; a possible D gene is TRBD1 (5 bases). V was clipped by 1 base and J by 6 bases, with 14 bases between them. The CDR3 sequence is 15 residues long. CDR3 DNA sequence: TGTGCCAGCAGTTTAGAGCAGGGCGTGACGGATACGCAGTATTTT. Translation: CASSLEQGVTDTQYF.

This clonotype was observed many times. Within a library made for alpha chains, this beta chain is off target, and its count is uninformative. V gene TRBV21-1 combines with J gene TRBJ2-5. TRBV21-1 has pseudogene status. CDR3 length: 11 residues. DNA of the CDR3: TGTGCCAGCAGCAAAGACGCGACCCAGTACTTC. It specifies CASSKDATQYF.

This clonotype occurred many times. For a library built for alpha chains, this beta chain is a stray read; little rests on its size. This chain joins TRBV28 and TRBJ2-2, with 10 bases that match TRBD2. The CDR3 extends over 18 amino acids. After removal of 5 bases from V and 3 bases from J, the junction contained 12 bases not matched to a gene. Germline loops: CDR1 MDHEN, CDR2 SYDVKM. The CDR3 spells CASSGESRAGGYTGELFF. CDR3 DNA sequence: TGTGCCAGCAGTGGCGAGAGTCGAGCGGGAGGGTACACCGGGGAGCTGTTTTTT.

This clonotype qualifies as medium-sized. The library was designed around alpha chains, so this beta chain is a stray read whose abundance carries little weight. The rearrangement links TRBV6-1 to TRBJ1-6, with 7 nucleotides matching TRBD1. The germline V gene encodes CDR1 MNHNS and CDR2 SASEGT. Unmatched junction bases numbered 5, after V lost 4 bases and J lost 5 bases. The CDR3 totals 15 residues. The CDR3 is CASSVGGGNNSPLHF. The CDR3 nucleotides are TGTGCCAGCAGTGTGGGAGGGGGCAATAATTCACCCCTCCACTTT.

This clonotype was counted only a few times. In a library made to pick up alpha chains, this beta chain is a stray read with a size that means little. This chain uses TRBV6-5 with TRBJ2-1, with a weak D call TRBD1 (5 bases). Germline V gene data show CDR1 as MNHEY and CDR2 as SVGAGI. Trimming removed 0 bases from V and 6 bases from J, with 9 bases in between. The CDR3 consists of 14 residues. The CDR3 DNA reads TGTGCCAGCAGTTACTCGCGACAGTTCAATGAGCAGTTCTTC. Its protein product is CASSYSRQFNEQFF.

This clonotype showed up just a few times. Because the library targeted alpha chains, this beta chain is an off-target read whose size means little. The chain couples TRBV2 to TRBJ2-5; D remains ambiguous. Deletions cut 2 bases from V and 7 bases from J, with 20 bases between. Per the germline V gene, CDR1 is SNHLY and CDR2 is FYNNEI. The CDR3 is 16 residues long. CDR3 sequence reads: CASSEKDSVREGTQYF. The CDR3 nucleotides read TGTGCCAGCAGTGAAAAAGACTCGGTCAGAGAAGGGACCCAGTACTTC.

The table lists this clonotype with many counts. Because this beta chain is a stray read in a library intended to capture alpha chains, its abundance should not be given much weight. In DNA, the CDR3 is TGTGCCAGCAGTGAAGCATACGGAATTGGCTACACCTTC. Translating gives CASSEAYGIGYTF. V is TRBV2 and J is TRBJ1-2; no reliable D call. The V and J ends lost 0 bases and 7 bases respectively, with 9 bases between them. The germline V gene encodes CDR1 SNHLY and CDR2 FYNNEI. The CDR3 is 13 residues long.

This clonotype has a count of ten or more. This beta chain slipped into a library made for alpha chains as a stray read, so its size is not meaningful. CDR3 region: CASSLTEGNQPQHF. The DNA of the CDR3 is TGCGCCAGCAGTCTAACAGAAGGCAATCAGCCCCAGCATTTT. The genes are TRBV10-2 and TRBJ1-5; unclear D gene. The germline V and J ends were trimmed by 5 bases and 2 bases, with 10 bases remaining between them. The CDR3 totals 14 residues. Germline V lookup: CDR1 WSHSY, CDR2 SAAADI.

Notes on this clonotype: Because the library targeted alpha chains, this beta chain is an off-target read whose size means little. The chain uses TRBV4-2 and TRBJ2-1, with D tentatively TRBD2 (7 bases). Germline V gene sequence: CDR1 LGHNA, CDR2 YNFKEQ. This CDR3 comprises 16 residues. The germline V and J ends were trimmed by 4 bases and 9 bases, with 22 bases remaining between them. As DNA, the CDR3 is TGTGCCAGCAGCCTCCAGGAGGGGGGGGCCGAAAGTGAGCAGTTCTTC. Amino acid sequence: CASSLQEGGAESEQFF.

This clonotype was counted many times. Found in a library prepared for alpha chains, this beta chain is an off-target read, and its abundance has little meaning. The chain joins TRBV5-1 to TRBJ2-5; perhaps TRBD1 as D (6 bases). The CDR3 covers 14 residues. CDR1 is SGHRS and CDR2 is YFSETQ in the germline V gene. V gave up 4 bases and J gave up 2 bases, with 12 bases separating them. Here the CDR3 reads CASSPGTPQETQYF. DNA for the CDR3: TGCGCCAGCAGCCCGGGGACACCTCAAGAGACCCAGTACTTC.

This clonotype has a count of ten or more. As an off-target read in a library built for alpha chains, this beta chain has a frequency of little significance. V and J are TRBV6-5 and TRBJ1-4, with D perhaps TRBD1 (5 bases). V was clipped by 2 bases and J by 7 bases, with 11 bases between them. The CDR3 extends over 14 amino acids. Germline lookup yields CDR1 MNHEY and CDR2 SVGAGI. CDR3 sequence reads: CASSYRGAREKLFF. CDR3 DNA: TGTGCCAGCAGTTACCGAGGGGCGCGTGAAAAACTGTTTTTT.

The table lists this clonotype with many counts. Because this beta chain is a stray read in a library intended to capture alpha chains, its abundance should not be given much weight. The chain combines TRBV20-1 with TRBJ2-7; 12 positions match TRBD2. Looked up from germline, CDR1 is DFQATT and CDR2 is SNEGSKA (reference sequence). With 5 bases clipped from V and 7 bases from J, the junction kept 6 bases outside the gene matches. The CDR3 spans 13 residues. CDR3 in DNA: TGCAGTGCTCGACTTACTAGCGGGGGGGAGCAGTACTTC. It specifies CSARLTSGGEQYF.

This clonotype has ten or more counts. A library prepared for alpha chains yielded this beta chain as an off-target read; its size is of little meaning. The DNA of the CDR3 is TGCAGTGCGAAGACCGGGACATCTACGTACGAGCAGTACTTC. Protein sequence: CSAKTGTSTYEQYF. The V gene is TRBV20-1, the J gene TRBJ2-7; tentatively, D is TRBD1 (6 bases). The ends were cut back, 6 bases at V and 4 bases at J, with 19 bases in the middle. This CDR3 has 14 amino acids. CDR1 is DFQATT, CDR2 SNEGSKA, per germline (reference sequence).

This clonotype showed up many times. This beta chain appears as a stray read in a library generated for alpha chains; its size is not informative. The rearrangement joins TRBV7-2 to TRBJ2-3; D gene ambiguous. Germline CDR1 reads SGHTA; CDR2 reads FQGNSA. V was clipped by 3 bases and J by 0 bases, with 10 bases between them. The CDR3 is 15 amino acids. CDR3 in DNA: TGTGCCAGCAGCTTGGGCATACGAAGCACAGATACGCAGTATTTT. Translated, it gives CASSLGIRSTDTQYF.